The next 6 T cell receptor beta chains were all read from a single sample in a study of identifying expanded T cells in peripheral blood. Sequencing used immunoSEQ multiplex PCR; TCRdb keeps in-frame clones, though not all of them. The data show roughly 82,000 clones, approximately 84% seen once. The specimen was blood. Source of these receptors: a person aged 18 to 69 in good health.

This clone was observed a single time. The rearrangement links TRBV7-9 to TRBJ2-4; D may match TRBD1 or TRBD2 (5 bases each). The CDR3 contains 15 residues. Trimming stripped 0 bases from V and 0 bases from J, with 6 bases between. The germline CDR1 and CDR2 sequences are SEHNR and FQNEAQ (reference sequence). This CDR3 is CASSLAGGAKNIQYF. In nucleotides, the CDR3 is TGTGCCAGCAGCTTAGCTGGGGGAGCCAAAAACATTCAGTACTTC.

The rearrangement uses TRBV19 and TRBJ2-3; 7 bases fit TRBD1. This CDR3 comprises 15 residues. Germline trimming cut 4 bases from V and 2 bases from J; bases unmatched to any gene: 6. Looked up from germline, CDR1 is LNHDA and CDR2 is SQIVND (reference sequence). CDR3 amino acids: CASSTPGQNTDTQYF. Here the CDR3 DNA reads TGTGCCAGTAGTACCCCGGGACAGAACACAGATACGCAGTATTTT. Complete variable domain (other parts from reference TRBV19 and TRBJ2-3): DGGITQSPKYLFRKEGQNVTLSCEQNLNHDAMYWYRQDPGQGLRLIYYSQIVNDFQKGDIAEGYSVSREKKESFPLTVTSAQKNPTAFYLCASSTPGQNTDTQYFGPGTRLTVL.

The genes are TRBV21-1 and TRBJ1-2. TRBV21-1 corresponds to a pseudogene. CDR3 length: 13 residues. The CDR3 sequence is CASSKGHSYGYTF. CDR3 coding DNA: TGTGCCAGCAGCAAAGGGCACTCCTATGGCTACACCTTC.

This clone was detected a few times. The chain recombines TRBV7-3 with TRBJ2-7; TRBD2 agrees at 8 bases. V lost 1 base, J lost 5 bases, and 7 bases stayed unmatched. CDR3 length: 15 amino acids. Germline CDR1 and CDR2: SGHTA and FQGTGA. Here the CDR3 DNA reads TGTGCCAGCAGCTTAAGTCTAGCGGGTTTTCACGAGCAGTACTTC. This translates into CASSLSLAGFHEQYF.

The chain links TRBV4-3 to TRBJ1-2, with TRBD1 as a possible D gene (5 bases). Germline V gene lookup returns CDR1 LGHNA and CDR2 YSLEER. This CDR3 contains 13 residues. V was clipped by 0 bases and J by 8 bases, with 10 bases between them. CDR3 sequence reads: CASSQDDRRGYTF. The CDR3, as DNA: TGCGCCAGCAGCCAAGACGACAGAAGGGGCTACACCTTC.

The chain is built from TRBV19 and TRBJ2-7, with D hard to call. There are 12 residues in the CDR3. From germline, CDR1 is LNHDA and CDR2 SQIVND (reference sequence). Trimming shortened V by 3 bases and J by 7 bases, and 10 bases separated the two germline ends. The CDR3 protein is CASSMSVGEQYF. For the CDR3, the DNA is TGTGCCAGTAGTATGTCGGTGGGGGAGCAGTACTTC.